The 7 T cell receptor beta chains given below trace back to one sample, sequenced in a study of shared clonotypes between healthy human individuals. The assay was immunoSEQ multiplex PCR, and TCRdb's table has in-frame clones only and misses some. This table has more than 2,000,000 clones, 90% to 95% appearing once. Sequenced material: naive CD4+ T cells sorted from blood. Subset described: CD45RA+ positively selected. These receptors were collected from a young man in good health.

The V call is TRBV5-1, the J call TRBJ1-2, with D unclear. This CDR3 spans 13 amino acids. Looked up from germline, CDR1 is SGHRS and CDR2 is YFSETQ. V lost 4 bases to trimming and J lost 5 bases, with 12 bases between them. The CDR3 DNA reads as TGCGCCAGCAGCCATGACGGCAGTTATGGCTACACCTTC. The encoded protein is CASSHDGSYGYTF.

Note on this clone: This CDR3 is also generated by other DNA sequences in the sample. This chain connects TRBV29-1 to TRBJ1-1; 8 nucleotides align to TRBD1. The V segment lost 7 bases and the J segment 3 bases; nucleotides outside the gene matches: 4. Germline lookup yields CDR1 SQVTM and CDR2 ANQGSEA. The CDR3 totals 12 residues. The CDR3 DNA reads TGCAGCGGCGGACAGGGTGACACTGAAGCTTTCTTT. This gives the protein CSGGQGDTEAFF.

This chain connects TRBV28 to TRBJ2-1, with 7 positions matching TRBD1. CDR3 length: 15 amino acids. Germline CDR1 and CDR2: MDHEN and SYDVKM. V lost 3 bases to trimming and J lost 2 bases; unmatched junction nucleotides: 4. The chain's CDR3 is CASSFGGQAYNEQFF. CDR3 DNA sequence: TGTGCCAGCAGTTTCGGTGGACAGGCCTACAATGAGCAGTTCTTC.

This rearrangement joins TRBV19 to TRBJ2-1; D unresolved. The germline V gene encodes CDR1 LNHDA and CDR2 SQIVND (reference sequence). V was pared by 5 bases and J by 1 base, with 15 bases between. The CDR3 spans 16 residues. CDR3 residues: CASSPPGQKSYNEQFF. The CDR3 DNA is TGTGCCAGTAGTCCCCCTGGGCAGAAGTCCTACAATGAGCAGTTCTTC.

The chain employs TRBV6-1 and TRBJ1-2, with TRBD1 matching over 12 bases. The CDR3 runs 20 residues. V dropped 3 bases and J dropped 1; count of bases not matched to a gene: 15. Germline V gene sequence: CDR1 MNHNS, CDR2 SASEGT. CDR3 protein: CASSERTGGTGGAVNYGYTF. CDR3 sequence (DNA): TGTGCCAGCAGTGAGCGGACCGGGGGGACAGGGGGCGCAGTTAACTATGGCTACACCTTC.

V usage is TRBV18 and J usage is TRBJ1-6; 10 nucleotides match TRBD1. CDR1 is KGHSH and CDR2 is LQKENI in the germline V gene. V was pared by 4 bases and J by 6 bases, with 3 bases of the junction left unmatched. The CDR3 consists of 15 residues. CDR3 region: CASSLRTGGNSPLHF. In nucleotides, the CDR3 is TGTGCCAGCTCACTACGGACAGGGGGTAATTCACCCCTCCACTTT. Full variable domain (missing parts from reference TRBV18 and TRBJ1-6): NAGVMQNPRHLVRRRGQEARLRCSPMKGHSHVYWYRQLPEEGLKFMVYLQKENIIDESGMPKERFSAEFPKEGPSILRIQQVVRGDSAAYFCASSLRTGGNSPLHFGNGTRLTVT.

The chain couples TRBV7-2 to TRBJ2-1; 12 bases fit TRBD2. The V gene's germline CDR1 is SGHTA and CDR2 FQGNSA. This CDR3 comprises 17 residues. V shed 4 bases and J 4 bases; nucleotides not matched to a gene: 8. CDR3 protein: CASSSLGTSGFYNEQFF. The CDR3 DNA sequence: TGTGCCAGCAGCTCCCTAGGGACTAGCGGGTTTTACAATGAGCAGTTCTTC.